This T cell receptor beta chain appears in the sequencing data of a study of blood T cell repertoires in COVID-19. About the study: Italy, Spain and the United States were the sources of the convalescent and acute COVID-19 samples. PBMCs, B-cell-depleted T cells, or T cells were the source of the cDNA or gDNA that made up the material.

Which cohort a participant joined came from the clinical history participants gave. Germline-derived CDR1 and CDR2 are SEHNR and FQNEAQ (reference sequence). The CDR3 covers 14 residues. Trimming shortened V by 7 bases and J by 2 bases, and 13 bases separated the two germline ends. Original handling: Amplifying reference gene primers gave estimates of nucleated cell counts. Libraries were prepared by immunoSEQ multiplex PCR; TCRdb keeps only in-frame clonotypes and omits some of them. V and J calls and clone size are those listed in that table; D and trimming were worked out from the DNA. This sample yields fewer than 300,000 clones, of which about nine tenths are seen a single time; about 1.1% belongs to the top ten.

This clonotype originated in a woman aged 25 to 39 who had recovered from COVID-19. The sequencing input was PBMCs or T cells enriched from blood (not recorded which). The chain joins TRBV7-9 to TRBJ2-3, with no clear D. CDR3 residues: CASNNPATTDTQYF. The DNA for the CDR3 is TGTGCCAGCAACAATCCAGCGACCACAGATACGCAGTATTTT.